A selection of T cell receptor beta chains follows, all from one sample in a study of regulatory T cells in long-lasting Graves disease. TCRdb re-called the multiplex PCR reads through MiXCR, storing one row per CDR3 protein. The table records approximately 400,000 distinct CDR3 sequences, about 20% of them present only once. Material: peripheral blood mononuclear cells (PBMCs), obtained when the disease was refractory, from a patient treated with antithyroid drugs. All receptors derive from a female donor with Graves disease. Both conserved end residues are trimmed from each CDR3. The order of the fields is V gene, J gene, CDR3 protein.

TRBV5-1	TRBJ2-7	ASSLGQPNEQY
TRBV2	TRBJ2-7	ASTPRTAYEQY
TRBV25-1	TRBJ1-2	ASSDRQGVIYGYT
TRBV6-1	TRBJ1-2	ASSQGPTQYGYT
TRBV27	TRBJ1-6	ASKSATGGNSPLH
TRBV12-5	TRBJ1-1	ASGLVGPANTEAF
TRBV20-1	TRBJ1-4	SARDSTGTNEKLF
TRBV4-3	TRBJ2-7	ASSPWVDYEQY
TRBV4-3	TRBJ1-4	ASSSGTRGEKLF
TRBV4-2	TRBJ2-7	ASSQEAGGGEQY
TRBV20-1	TRBJ1-2	SALRPGGYT
TRBV5-6	TRBJ1-2	ASSLSALDLSGYT
TRBV20-1	TRBJ1-1	SARDRFKGRNTEAF
TRBV30	TRBJ1-2	AKGTETYGYT
TRBV20-1	TRBJ1-1	SARDWGLLNTEAF
TRBV7-2	TRBJ1-3	ASSSRPLPGNTIY
TRBV6-6	TRBJ2-5	ASSYSPGGLQETQY
TRBV20-1	TRBJ2-1	SAAGTGNNEQF
TRBV12-3/TRBV12-4	TRBJ2-5	ASSFSPGIETQY
TRBV4-1	TRBJ2-7	ASSHGQGDEQY
TRBV28	TRBJ2-7	ASSFAGSSYEQY
TRBV24-1	TRBJ1-4	ATSEGVMSNEKLF
TRBV30	TRBJ2-7	AWSVQVAGRTYEQY
TRBV10-3	TRBJ2-5	AIRGTDLETQY
TRBV19	TRBJ1-3	ASSLSAFYRNSGNTIY
TRBV29-1	TRBJ2-7	SGRQNYEQY
TRBV28	TRBJ1-2	ASSSTGQGLGYT
TRBV7-2	TRBJ2-7	ASCPGSSYEQY
TRBV7-2	TRBJ1-5	ASSLEPGHSNQPQH
TRBV18	TRBJ1-1	ASSLNMNTEAF
TRBV19	TRBJ1-2	ASSRASSNYGYT
TRBV20-1	TRBJ1-1	SATWGDEAF
TRBV5-6	TRBJ1-6	ASSPRGASTLH
TRBV28	TRBJ2-1	ASTSGGGSHEQF
TRBV6-1	TRBJ2-7	ASSPQGTGVREQY
TRBV12-3/TRBV12-4	TRBJ2-7	ASMDQSSYEQY
TRBV6-1	TRBJ2-2	ASRFGGAGELF
TRBV9	TRBJ2-5	ASSAGTGLTQETQY
TRBV6-2/TRBV6-3	TRBJ2-2	ATGLAGPEAGELF
TRBV6-2/TRBV6-3	TRBJ2-7	ARKPGQGYEQY
TRBV18	TRBJ1-2	ASSPSQGFYGYT
TRBV30	TRBJ2-3	AWSVSTSGSGTQY
TRBV7-9	TRBJ1-4	ASSRRRGGQTYEKLF
TRBV28	TRBJ1-6	ASSRVLDSPLH
TRBV5-1	-	ASSSEGAGPQF
TRBV6-2/TRBV6-3	TRBJ2-5	ASRRSAGAETQY
TRBV7-2	TRBJ2-6	ASSLNPSGSGVSGANVLT
TRBV12-3/TRBV12-4	TRBJ1-2	ASSHGTAYGYT
TRBV30	TRBJ1-1	AWAGWENTEAF
TRBV6-2/TRBV6-3	TRBJ2-2	ASRDTTGELF
TRBV4-3	TRBJ2-7	ASSQDGVVGNSYEQY
TRBV15	TRBJ2-2	ATSISSNTGELF
TRBV10-3	TRBJ2-7	AISALQGPNYEQY